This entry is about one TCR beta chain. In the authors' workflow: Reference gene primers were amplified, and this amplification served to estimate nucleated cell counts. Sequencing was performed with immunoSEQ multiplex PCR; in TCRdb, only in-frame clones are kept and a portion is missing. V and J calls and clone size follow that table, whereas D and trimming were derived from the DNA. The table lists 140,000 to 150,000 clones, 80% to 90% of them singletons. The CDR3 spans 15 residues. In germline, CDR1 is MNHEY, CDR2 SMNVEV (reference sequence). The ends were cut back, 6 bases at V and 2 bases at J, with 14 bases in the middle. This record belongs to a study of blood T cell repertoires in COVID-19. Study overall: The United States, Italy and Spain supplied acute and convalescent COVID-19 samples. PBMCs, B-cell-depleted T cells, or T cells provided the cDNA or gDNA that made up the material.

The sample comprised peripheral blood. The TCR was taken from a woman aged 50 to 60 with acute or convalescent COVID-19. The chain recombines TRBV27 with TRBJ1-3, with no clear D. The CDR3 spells CASSPAGGTGNTIYF. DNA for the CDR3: TGTGCCAGCAGCCCCGCCGGCGGGACTGGAAACACCATATATTTT.